This T cell receptor beta chain came from a study of OX40 agonist ivuxolimab in advanced cancers. Whole-study context: Past anti-PD-1, anti-PD-L1 or anti-CTLA-4 therapy was accepted, and 30% to 45% had received some.

General observations from the study: CD8+ T cells averaged more expanded clones than CD4+.

Only a few counts were recorded for this clone. Its matching antigen is unknown. Profiled with immunoSEQ multiplex PCR; TCRdb holds only in-frame clones, not every one. The table has fewer than 95,000 clones, almost 85% seen once; the top ten hold roughly 0.61%. The CDR3 runs 14 residues. Germline assignment: CDR1 MGHRA and CDR2 YSYEKL. V shed 5 bases and J 9 bases; nucleotides not matched to a gene: 8. The sample in question was CD4+ or CD8+ T cells sorted from blood, obtained in a trial of the OX40 agonist ivuxolimab. The sequence was obtained from an adult with an advanced solid tumor such as melanoma, head and neck, liver or kidney cancer. The V gene is TRBV4-1, the J gene TRBJ1-5; 9 bases align to TRBD1. CDR3 sequence (DNA): TGCGCCAGCAGCTGGGACAGGGACTCCGGGCCCCAGCATTTT. Protein sequence: CASSWDRDSGPQHF.